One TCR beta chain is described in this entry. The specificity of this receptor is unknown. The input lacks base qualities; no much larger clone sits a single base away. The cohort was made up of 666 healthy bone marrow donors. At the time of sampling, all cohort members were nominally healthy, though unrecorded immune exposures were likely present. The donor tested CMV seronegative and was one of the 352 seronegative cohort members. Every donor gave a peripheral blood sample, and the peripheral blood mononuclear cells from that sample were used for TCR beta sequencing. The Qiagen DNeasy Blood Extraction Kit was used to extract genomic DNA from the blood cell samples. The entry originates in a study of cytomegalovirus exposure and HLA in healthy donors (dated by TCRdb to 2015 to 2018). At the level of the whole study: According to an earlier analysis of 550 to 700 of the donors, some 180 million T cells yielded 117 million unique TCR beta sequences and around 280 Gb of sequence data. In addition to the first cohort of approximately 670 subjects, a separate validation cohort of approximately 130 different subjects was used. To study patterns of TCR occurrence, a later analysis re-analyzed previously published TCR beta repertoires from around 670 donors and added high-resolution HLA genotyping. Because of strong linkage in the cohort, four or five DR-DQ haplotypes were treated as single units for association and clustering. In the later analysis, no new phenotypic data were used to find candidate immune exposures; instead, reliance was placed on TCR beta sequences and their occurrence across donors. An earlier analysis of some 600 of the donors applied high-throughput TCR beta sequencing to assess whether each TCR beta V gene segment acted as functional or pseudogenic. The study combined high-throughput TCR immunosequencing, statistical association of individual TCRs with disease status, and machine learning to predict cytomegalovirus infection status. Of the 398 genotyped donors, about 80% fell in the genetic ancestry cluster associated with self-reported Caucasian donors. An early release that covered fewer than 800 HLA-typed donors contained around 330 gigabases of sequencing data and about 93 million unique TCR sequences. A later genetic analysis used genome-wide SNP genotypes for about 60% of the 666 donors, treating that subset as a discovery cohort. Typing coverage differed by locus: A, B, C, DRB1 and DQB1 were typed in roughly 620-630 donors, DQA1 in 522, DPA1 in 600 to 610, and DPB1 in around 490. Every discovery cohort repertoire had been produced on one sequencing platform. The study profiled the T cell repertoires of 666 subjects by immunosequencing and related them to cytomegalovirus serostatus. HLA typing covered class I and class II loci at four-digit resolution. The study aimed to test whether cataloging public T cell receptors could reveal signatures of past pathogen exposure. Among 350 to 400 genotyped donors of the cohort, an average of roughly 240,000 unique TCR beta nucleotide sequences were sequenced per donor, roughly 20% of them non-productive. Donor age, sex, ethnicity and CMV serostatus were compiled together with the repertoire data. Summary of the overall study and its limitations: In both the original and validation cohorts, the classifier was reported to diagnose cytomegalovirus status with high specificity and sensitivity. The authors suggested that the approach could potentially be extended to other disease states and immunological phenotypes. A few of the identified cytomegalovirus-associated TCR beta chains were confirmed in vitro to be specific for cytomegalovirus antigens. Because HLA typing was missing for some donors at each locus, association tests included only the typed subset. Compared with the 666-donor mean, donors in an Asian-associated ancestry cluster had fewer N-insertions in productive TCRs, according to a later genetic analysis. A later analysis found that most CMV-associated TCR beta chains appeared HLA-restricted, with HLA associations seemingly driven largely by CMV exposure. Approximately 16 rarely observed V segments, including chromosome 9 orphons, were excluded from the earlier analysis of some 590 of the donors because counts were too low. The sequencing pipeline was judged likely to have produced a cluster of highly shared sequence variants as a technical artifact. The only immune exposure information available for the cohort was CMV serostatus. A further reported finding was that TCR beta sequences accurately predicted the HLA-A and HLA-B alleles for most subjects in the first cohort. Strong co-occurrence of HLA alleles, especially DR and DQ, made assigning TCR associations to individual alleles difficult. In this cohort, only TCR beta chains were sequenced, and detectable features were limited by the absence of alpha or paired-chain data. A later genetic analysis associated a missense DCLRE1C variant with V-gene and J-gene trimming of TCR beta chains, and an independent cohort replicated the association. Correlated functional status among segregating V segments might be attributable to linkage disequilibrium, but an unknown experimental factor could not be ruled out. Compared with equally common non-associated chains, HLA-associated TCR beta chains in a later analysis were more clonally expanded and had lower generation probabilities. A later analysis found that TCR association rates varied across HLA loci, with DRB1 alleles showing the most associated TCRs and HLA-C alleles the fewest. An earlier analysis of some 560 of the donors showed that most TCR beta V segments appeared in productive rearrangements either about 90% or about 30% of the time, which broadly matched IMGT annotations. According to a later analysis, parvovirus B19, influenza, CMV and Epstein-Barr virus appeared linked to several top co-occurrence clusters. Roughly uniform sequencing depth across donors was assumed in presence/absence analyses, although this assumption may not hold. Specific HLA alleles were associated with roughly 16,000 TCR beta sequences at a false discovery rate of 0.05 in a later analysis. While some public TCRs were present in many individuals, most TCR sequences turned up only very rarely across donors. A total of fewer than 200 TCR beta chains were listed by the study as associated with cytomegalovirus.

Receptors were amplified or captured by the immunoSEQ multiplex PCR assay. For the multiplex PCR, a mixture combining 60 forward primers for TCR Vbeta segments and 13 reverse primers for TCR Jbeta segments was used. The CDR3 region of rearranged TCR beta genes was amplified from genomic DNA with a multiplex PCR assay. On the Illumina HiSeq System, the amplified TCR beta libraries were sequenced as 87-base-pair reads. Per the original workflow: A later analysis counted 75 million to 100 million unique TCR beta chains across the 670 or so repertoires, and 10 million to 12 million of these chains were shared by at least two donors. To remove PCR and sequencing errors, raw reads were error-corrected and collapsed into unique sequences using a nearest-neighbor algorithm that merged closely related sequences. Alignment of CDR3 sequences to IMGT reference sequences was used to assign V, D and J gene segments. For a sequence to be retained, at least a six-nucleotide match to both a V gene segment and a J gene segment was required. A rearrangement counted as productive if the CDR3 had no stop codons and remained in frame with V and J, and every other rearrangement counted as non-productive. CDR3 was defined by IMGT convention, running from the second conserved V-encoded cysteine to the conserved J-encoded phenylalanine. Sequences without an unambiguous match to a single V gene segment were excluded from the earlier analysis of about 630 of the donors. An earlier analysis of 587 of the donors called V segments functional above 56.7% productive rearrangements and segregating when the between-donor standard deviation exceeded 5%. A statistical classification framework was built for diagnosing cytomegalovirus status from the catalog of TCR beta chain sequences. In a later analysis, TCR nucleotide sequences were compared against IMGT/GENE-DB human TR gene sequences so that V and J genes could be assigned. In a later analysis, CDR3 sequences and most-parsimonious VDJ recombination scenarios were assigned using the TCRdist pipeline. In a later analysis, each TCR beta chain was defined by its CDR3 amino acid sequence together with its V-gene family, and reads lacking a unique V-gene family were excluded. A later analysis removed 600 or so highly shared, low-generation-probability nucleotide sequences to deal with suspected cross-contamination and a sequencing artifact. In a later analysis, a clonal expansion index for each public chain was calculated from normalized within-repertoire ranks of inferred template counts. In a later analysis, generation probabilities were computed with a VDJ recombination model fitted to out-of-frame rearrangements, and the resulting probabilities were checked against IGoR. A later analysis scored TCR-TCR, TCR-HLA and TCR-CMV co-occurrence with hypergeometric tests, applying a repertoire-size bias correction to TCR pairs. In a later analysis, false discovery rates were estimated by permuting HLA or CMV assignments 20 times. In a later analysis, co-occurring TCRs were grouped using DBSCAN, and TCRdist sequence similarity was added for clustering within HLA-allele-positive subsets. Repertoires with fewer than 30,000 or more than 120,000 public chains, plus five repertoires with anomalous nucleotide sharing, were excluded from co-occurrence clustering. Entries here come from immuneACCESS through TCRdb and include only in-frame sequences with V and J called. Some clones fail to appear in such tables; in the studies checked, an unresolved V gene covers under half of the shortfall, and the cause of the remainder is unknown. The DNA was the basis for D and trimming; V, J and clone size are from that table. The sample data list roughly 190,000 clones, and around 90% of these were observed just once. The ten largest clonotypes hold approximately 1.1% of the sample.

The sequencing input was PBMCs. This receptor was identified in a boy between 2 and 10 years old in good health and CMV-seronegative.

The CDR3 protein is CASSQGAGGTDTQYF. The nucleotides read TGCGCCAGCAGCCAAGGGGCAGGGGGCACAGATACGCAGTATTTT. The V and J genes are TRBV4-1 and TRBJ2-3, and the D gene may be TRBD1, 6 bases matching. The CDR3 measures 15 amino acids from cysteine to phenylalanine. The kept DNA is CDR3 alone, 45 bases in frame from the first base. V loses 1 base, J loses 1 base, and the germline ends lie 9 bases apart. The germline V gene supplies CDR1 MGHRA and CDR2 YSYEKL.